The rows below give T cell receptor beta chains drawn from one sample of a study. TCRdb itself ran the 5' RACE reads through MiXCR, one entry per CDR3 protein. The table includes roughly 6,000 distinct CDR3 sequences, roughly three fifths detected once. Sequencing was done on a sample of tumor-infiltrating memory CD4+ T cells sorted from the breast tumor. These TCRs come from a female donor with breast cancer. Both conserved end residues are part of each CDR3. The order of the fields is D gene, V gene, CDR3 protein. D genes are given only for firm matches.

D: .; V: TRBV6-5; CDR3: CASSYNREKNIQYF
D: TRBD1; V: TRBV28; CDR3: CASSLGLDRGHEQYF
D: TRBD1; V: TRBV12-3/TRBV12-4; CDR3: CASKPTGDGTEAFF
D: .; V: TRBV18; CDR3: CASSLSLSNTGELFF
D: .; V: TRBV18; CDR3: CASSEQNYGYTF
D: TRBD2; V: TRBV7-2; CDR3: CASSKTSVPETQYF
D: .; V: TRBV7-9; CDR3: CASRQLGETQYF
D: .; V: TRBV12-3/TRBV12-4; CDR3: CASRSLIYGYTF
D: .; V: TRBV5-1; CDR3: CASSLGEPYEQYF
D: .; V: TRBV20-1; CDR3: CSARRGGSTEAFF
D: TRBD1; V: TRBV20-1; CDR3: CSATTGGESYEQYF
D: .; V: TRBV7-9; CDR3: CASSVRVPNTGELFF
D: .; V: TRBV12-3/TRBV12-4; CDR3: CASSRRTATNTEAFF
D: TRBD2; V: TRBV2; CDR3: CASGGGRSDETQYF
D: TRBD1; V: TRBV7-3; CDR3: CASGRDRAALHF
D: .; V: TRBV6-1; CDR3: CASSESSLETQYF
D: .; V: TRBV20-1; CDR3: CSARGGPNSYEQYF
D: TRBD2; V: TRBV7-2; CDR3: CASSLGGLAVSSYEQYF